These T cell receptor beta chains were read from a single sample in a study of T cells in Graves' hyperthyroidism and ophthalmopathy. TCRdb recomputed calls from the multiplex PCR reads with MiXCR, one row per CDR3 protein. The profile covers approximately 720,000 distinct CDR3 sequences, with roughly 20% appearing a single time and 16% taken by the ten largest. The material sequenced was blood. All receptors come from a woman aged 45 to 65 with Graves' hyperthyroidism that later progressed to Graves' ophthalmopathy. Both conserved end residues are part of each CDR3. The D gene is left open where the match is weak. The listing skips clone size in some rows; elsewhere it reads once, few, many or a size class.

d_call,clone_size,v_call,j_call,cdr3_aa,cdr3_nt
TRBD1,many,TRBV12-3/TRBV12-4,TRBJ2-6,CASRGTGGPGANVLTF,TGTGCCAGCAGGGGGACAGGGGGGCCTGGGGCCAACGTCCTGACTTTC
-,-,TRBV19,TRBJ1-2,CASTASPRTLYGYTF,TGTGCCAGCACCGCGAGCCCGAGGACGCTCTATGGCTACACCTTC
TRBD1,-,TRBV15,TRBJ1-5,CATSRFREGARPQHF,TGTGCCACCAGCAGATTCCGGGAGGGGGCTAGGCCCCAGCATTTT
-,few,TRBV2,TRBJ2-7,CASSEALPASGEQYF,TGTGCCAGCAGTGAAGCGCTTCCAGCCTCGGGCGAGCAGTACTTC
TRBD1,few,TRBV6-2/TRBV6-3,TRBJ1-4,CASRSTGTGSEKLFF,TGTGCCAGCAGATCCACCGGGACAGGGTCTGAAAAACTGTTTTTT
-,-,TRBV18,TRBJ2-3,CASSPPGAYSDTQYF,TGTGCCAGCTCACCACCTGGGGCGTATTCGGATACGCAGTATTTT
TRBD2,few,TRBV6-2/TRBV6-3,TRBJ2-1,CASSYGTSGGAGQFF,TGTGCCAGCAGTTACGGGACTAGCGGGGGGGCTGGGCAGTTCTTC
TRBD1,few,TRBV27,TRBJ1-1,CASSWTGGPEAFF,TGTGCCAGCAGTTGGACAGGGGGCCCTGAAGCTTTCTTT
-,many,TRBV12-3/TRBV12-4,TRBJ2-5,CASSTTGRETQYF,TGTGCCAGCAGTACTACAGGGAGAGAGACCCAGTACTTC
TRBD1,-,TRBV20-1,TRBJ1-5,CSASPGQGNYQPQHF,TGCAGTGCGTCCCCGGGACAGGGGAATTATCAGCCCCAGCATTTT
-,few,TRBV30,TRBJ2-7,CAWSVGTSWGYEQYF,TGTGCCTGGAGTGTGGGCACCTCGTGGGGTTACGAGCAGTACTTC
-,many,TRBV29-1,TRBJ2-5,CSVVGGEETQYF,TGCAGCGTCGTGGGGGGCGAAGAGACCCAGTACTTC
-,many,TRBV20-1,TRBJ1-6,CSAYGADLFSPLHF,TGCAGTGCGTACGGGGCCGACCTATTTTCACCCCTCCACTTT
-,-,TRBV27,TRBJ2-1,CASSIPGLNEQFF,TGTGCCAGCAGTATCCCGGGACTCAATGAGCAGTTCTTC
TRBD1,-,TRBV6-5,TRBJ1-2,CASSYGTGLYGYTF,TGTGCCAGCAGTTACGGGACAGGCCTTTATGGCTACACCTTC
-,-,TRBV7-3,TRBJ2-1,CASSLHRGDGREQFF,TGTGCCAGCAGCTTACACAGGGGGGACGGGAGGGAGCAGTTCTTC
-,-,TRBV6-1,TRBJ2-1,CASSDGASSYNEQFF,TGTGCCAGCAGCGACGGGGCAAGCTCCTACAATGAGCAGTTCTTC
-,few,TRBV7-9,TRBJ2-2,CASSADTNTGELFF,TGTGCCAGCAGCGCAGACACGAACACCGGGGAGCTGTTTTTT
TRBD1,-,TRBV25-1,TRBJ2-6,CASSEPGTGTFGANVLTF,TGTGCCAGCAGTGAGCCCGGGACAGGGACGTTTGGGGCCAACGTCCTGACTTTC
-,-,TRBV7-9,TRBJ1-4,CASSLGPRQLFF,TGTGCCAGCAGCTTAGGACCCCGTCAACTGTTTTTT
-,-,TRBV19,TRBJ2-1,CASSRDRRYNEQFF,TGTGCCAGTAGTAGAGATCGACGGTACAATGAGCAGTTCTTC
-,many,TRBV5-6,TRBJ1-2,CASSFRANYGYTF,TGTGCCAGCAGCTTTCGCGCTAACTATGGCTACACCTTC
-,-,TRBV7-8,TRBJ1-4,CASSLRGTDRTANEKLFF,TGTGCCAGCAGCTTACGGGGGACCGACCGGACGGCTAATGAAAAACTGTTTTTT
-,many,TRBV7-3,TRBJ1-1,CASSLNPDRSTEAFF,TGTGCCAGCAGCTTAAACCCCGACAGAAGCACTGAAGCTTTCTTT
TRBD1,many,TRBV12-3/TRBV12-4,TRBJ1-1,CASTLIGGGVPRNTEAFF,TGTGCCAGCACCCTTATAGGAGGGGGCGTACCGAGGAACACTGAAGCTTTCTTT
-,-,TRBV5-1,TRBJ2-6,CASSFDSGANVLTF,TGCGCCAGCAGCTTTGACTCTGGGGCCAACGTCCTGACTTTC
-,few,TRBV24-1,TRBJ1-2,CATSHRGEICYTF,TGTGCCACCAGCCACCGGGGGGAAATATGCTACACCTTC
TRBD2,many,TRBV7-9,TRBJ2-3,CASSPWGLADADTQYF,TGTGCCAGCAGCCCATGGGGACTAGCTGATGCAGATACGCAGTATTTT
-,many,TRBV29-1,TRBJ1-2,CSVESAGNYGYTF,TGCAGCGTTGAATCGGCAGGGAACTATGGCTACACCTTC
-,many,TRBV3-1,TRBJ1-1,CASSQAFTGAYTEAFF,TGTGCCAGCAGCCAGGCCTTTACCGGGGCCTACACTGAAGCTTTCTTT
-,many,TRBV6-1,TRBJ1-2,CASRGTGTKNYGYTF,TGTGCCAGCAGGGGGACGGGGACAAAGAACTATGGCTACACCTTC
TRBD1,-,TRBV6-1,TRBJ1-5,CASREDRGFDQPQHF,TGTGCCAGCAGAGAAGACAGGGGTTTTGATCAGCCCCAGCATTTT
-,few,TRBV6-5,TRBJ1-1,CASSYSRRTEAFF,TGTGCCAGCAGTTACTCAAGGAGGACTGAAGCTTTCTTT
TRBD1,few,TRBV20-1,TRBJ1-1,CSATIPLGQGVGEAFF,TGCAGTGCCACCATACCGTTGGGACAGGGCGTAGGTGAAGCTTTCTTT
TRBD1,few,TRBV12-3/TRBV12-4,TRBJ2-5,CASSYYTGEETQYF,TGTGCCAGCAGCTATTATACAGGGGAAGAGACCCAGTACTTC
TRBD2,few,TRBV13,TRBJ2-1,CASSLVRTSGKNEQFF,TGTGCCAGCAGCTTAGTTAGGACTAGCGGGAAAAATGAGCAGTTCTTC
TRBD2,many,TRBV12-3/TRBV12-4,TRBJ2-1,CASRGRAGSSYNEQFF,TGTGCCAGCAGGGGTCGAGCGGGGAGCTCCTACAATGAGCAGTTCTTC
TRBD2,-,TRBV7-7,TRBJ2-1,CASSVRLGGVGEQFF,TGTGCTAGCAGCGTCCGACTGGGGGGGGTGGGTGAGCAGTTCTTC
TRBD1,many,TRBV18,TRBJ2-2,CASSPLRTGSGGELFF,TGTGCCAGCTCACCACTCCGGACAGGGAGCGGCGGGGAGCTGTTTTTT
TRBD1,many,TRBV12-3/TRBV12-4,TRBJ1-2,CASTPDRGRRGGYTF,TGTGCCAGCACCCCCGACAGGGGACGTCGGGGTGGCTACACCTTC
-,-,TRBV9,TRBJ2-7,CASSVAPGTYEQYF,TGTGCCAGCAGCGTAGCGCCTGGGACCTACGAGCAGTACTTC
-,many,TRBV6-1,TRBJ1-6,CASIHLQDSYNSPLHF,TGTGCCAGCATCCACCTTCAGGATTCCTATAATTCACCCCTCCACTTT
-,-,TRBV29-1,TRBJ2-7,CSVEGPGTPWWSYEQYF,TGCAGCGTTGAAGGTCCCGGGACGCCTTGGTGGTCCTACGAGCAGTACTTC
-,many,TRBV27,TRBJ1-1,CASSPTFGVAEAFF,TGTGCCAGCAGCCCTACCTTTGGGGTCGCTGAAGCTTTCTTT
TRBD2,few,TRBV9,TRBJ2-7,CASSVGPAGGGQEQYF,TGTGCCAGCAGCGTAGGGCCCGCGGGGGGGGGACAGGAGCAGTACTTC
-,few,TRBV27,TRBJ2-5,CASSFAETQYF,TGTGCCAGCAGTTTTGCTGAGACCCAGTACTTC
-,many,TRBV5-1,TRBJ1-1,CASSLAGAVATEAFF,TGCGCCAGCAGCTTGGCCGGGGCGGTGGCCACTGAAGCTTTCTTT
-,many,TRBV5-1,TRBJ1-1,CASSFTTDSLNTEAFF,TGCGCCAGCAGCTTCACCACAGACAGCCTGAACACTGAAGCTTTCTTT
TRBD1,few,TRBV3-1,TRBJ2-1,CASSQVFGTAYNEQFF,TGTGCCAGCAGCCAAGTTTTTGGGACAGCTTACAATGAGCAGTTCTTC
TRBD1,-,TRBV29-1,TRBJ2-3,CSGLFTGTGGMQYF,TGCAGCGGGCTCTTCACCGGGACAGGGGGCATGCAGTATTTT
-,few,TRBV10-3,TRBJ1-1,CAISEGPSEAEAFF,TGTGCCATCAGTGAGGGACCGTCCGAGGCTGAAGCTTTCTTT
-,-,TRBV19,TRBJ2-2,CASSITLSGGLGTGELFF,TGTGCCAGTAGTATAACCCTCTCAGGAGGGCTAGGCACCGGGGAGCTGTTTTTT
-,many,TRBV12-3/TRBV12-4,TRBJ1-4,CASSSFGQPSTNEKLFF,TGTGCCAGCAGTTCTTTCGGGCAGCCCTCAACTAATGAAAAACTGTTTTTT
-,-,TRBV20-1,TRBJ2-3,CSAPDRGFYTDTQYF,TGCAGTGCCCCCGACCGCGGGTTTTACACAGATACGCAGTATTTT